What follows are 9 T cell receptor beta chains derived from one specimen sequenced in a study of tumor-infiltrating lymphocytes in glioblastoma multiforme (dated by TCRdb to 2016 to 2017). These reads were obtained on an Illumina HiSeq 2500. Using a modified ARM-PCR protocol with multiple V-beta primers and a C-beta primer, the team built TCRB libraries from RNA through three nested multiplex PCR rounds. The public reads were run again by TCRdb, first through fastp at Q25 and then through MiXCR, and only productive beta chains were kept. One record per CDR3 amino acid sequence lists the most common genes and DNA. A total of over 8,000 distinct CDR3 sequences appear in this sample, around 74% of them only once. The ten largest account for 40% to 60% of the sample. Sequenced: brain tumor tissue. The receptors come from a male donor with glioblastoma.

Concerning this clonotype: A read error may account for a junction end that differs from germline. The chain recombines TRBV11-3 with TRBJ1-1; D is possibly TRBD1 (5 bases). Looked up from germline, CDR1 is SGHNT and CDR2 is YENEEA. This CDR3 has 16 residues. The CDR3 bases are TGTCCCAGTAGCTGCAAGGGTGCAGGGCTGAACACTGAAGCTTTCTTT. Its protein product is CPSSCKGAGLNTEAFF. Supplemented by reference TRBV11-3 and TRBJ1-1, the full variable domain reads EAGVVQSPRYKIIEKKQPVAFWCNPISGHNTLYWYLQNLGQGPELLIRYENEEAVDDSQLPKDRFSAERLKGVDSTLKIQPAELGDSAVYLCPSSCKGAGLNTEAFFGQGTRLTVV.

This chain uses TRBV20-1 with TRBJ2-4, with D possibly TRBD2 on 6 matching bases. CDR1 and CDR2 (germline): DFQATT, SNEGSKA (reference sequence). V lost 6 bases and J lost 8, with 20 bases in between. The CDR3 is 14 residues long. CDR3 in DNA: TGCAGTGCAATCCCGGGACTGGGAAAAGACATTCAGTACTTC. Amino acid sequence: CSAIPGLGKDIQYF.

V and J are TRBV4-3 and TRBJ1-2; possible D gene TRBD1, 6 bases. Germline CDR1 LGHNA, CDR2 YSLEER. Trimming left V 0 bases short and J 8 bases short, with 16 bases between. This CDR3 is built from 15 residues. In DNA, the CDR3 is TGCGCCAGCAGCCAAGACCGGGGGGGCGCGGAAGGCTACACCTTC. Amino acids: CASSQDRGGAEGYTF.

A word on this clonotype: This likely comes from a read error, as the CDR3 has no conserved phenylalanine or tryptophan at its end. V is TRBV11-3 and J is TRBJ2-1; TRBD2 might be the D (5 bases). V lost 3 bases and J lost 9, with 12 bases in between. Germline loops: CDR1 SGHNT, CDR2 YENEEA. CDR3 length: 13 amino acids. The DNA of the CDR3 is TGTGCCAGCAGCTTCGGAGGTCCCATTGAGCAGTTCTCC. This codes for CASSFGGPIEQFS.

In its sample, this clonotype is medium-sized. V is TRBV5-6 and J is TRBJ2-4; D gene uncertain. The CDR3 has 14 amino acids. V was pared by 2 bases and J by 5 bases, with 11 bases between. From germline, CDR1 is SGHDT and CDR2 YYEEEE. CDR3 in DNA: TGTGCCAGCAGCTTCCTGGCTTCCCAAAACATTCAGTACTTC. Translating gives CASSFLASQNIQYF.

The chain carries TRBV20-1 and TRBJ2-7; 10 bases fit TRBD1. The CDR3 spans 16 residues. V was clipped by 5 bases and J by 13 bases; unmatched bases: 23. CDR1 and CDR2 (germline): DFQATT, SNEGSKA (reference sequence). The CDR3 DNA follows: TGCAGTGCTTCTGACAGGGGGCAAGGTGTATGGGGGGGGCACTACTTC. As protein: CSASDRGQGVWGGHYF.

The chain has TRBV20-1 and TRBJ2-1, with a possible D match to TRBD2 (5 bases). V lost 0 bases and J lost 9, with 15 bases in between. The length of the CDR3 is 14 residues. The germline CDR1 and CDR2 sequences are DFQATT and SNEGSKA (reference sequence). The CDR3 sequence: CSARDVGVGSEQFF. The DNA for the CDR3 is TGCAGTGCTAGAGATGTGGGAGTTGGGAGTGAGCAGTTCTTC.

This chain uses TRBV11-1 with TRBJ2-1; a weak D match, TRBD2 (5 bases). The CDR3 covers 13 residues. CDR1 is SGHAT, CDR2 FQDESV, per germline (reference sequence). The V end lost 7 bases, the J end lost 7 bases, and 14 bases lay between the germline ends. CDR3 bases: TGTGCCAGCACCTGGGAAATAGCGAATGAGCAGTTCTTC. It yields the protein CASTWEIANEQFF.

Points on this clonotype: The junction shows a germline mismatch at one end, possibly a read error. J is TRBJ1-6 and V is TRBV5-4; the D gene is possibly TRBD1 (5 bases). Germline-derived CDR1 and CDR2 are SGHNT and YYREEE (reference sequence). The CDR3 has 14 amino acids. CDR3 in DNA: TGCGCCAGCAGCTTCGGCAGGGATAATTCACCCCTCCACTTT. It yields the protein CASSFGRDNSPLHF.